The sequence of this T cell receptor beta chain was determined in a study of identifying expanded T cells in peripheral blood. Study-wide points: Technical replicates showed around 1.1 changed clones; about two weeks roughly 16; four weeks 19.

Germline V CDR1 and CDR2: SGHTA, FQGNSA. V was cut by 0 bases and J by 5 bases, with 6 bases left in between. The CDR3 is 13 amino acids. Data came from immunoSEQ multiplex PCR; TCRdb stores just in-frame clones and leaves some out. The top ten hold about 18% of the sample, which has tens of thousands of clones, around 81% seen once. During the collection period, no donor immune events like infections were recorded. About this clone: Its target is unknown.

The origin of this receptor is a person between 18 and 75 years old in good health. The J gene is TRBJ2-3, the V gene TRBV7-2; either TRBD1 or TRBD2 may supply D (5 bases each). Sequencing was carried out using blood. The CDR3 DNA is TGTGCCAGCAGCTTAGCGGGGGTAGATACGCAGTATTTT. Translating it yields CASSLAGVDTQYF. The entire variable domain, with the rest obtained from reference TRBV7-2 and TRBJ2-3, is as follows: GAGVSQSPSNKVTEKGKDVELRCDPISGHTALYWYRQSLGQGLEFLIYFQGNSAPDKSGLPSDRFSAERTGGSVSTLTIQRTQQEDSAVYLCASSLAGVDTQYFGPGTRLTVL.